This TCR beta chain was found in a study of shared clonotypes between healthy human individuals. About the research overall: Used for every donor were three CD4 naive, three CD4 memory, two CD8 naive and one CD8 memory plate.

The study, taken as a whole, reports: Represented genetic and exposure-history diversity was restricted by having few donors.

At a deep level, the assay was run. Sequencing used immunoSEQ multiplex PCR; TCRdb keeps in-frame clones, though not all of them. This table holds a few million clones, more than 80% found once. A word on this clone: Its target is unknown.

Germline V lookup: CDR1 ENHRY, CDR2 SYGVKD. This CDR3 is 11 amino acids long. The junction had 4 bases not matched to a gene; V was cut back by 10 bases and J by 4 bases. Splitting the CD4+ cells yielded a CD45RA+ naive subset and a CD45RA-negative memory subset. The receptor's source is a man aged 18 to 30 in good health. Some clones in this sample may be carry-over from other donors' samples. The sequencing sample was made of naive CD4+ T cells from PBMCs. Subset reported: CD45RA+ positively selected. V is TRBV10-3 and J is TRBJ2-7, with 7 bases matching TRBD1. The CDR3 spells CATGQSYEQYF. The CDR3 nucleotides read TGTGCCACGGGACAGTCATACGAGCAGTACTTC.